The T cell receptor beta chain described here comes from a study of blood T cell repertoires in COVID-19. The overall study: Samples of COVID-19 (acute and convalescent) were obtained from the United States, Italy and Spain. PBMCs, B-cell-depleted T cells, or T cells provided the cDNA or gDNA that made up the material.

As originally analysed: It was from reference gene primer amplification that nucleated cell counts were estimated. Only in-frame clones appear in the TCRdb table, and some are missing; sequencing was by immunoSEQ multiplex PCR. V, J and clone size are those of that table, while D and trimming were read from the DNA. Altogether tens of thousands of clones are present, roughly 80% being singletons, with the ten largest covering 40% to 60%. Germline V gives CDR1 MDHEN, CDR2 SYDVKM. This CDR3 is built from 16 residues. Trimming at V came to 8 bases and at J to 4 bases, leaving 15 bases not matched to a gene.

The TCR sequence derives from a human donor in a cohort sampled during active COVID-19. The rearrangement joins TRBV28 to TRBJ2-7; TRBD2 matches at 9 bases. The specimen sequenced was peripheral blood. The CDR3, as DNA: TGTGCCAGCGGTTCTAGCGGGAAAAACTCTTGGTACGAGCAGTACTTC. As protein: CASGSSGKNSWYEQYF.